This record looks at one T cell receptor (beta chain) sequence and its context. Antigen specificity is unknown. This specimen comes from a study of T cell responses to AZD1222 COVID-19 vaccine. Study observations and caveats: Of spike-specific TCRs, nearly half reportedly target regions left unmutated in variants. Females outnumbered males among donors, who were mostly white British; clonal diversity was possibly underestimated.

This table comes from immunoSEQ multiplex PCR, and its TCRdb copy is limited to in-frame clones, with some not included. The sample consists of 65,000 to 75,000 clones, around three quarters of them appearing once. Germline loops: CDR1 LGHDT, CDR2 YNNKEL (reference sequence). CDR3 length: 15 amino acids. The junction had 5 bases not matched to a gene; V was cut back by 4 bases and J by 1 base. The chain recombines TRBV3-1 (or the pseudogene TRBV3-2) with TRBJ2-7, with 9 nucleotides matching TRBD1. Here the sequenced sample was peripheral blood, taken 28 days after the second AZD1222 dose. The receptor's source is an adult who received the AZD1222 COVID-19 vaccine. In DNA form, the CDR3 reads TGTGCCAGCAGCCCGACAGGGGGTCATTCCTACGAGCAGTACTTC. Its protein product is CASSPTGGHSYEQYF.